This TCR beta chain is from a study of response to subunit inactivated influenza vaccine. Points from the study as a whole: Few additional T cells are recruited per seasonal influenza vaccination, authors suggested.

One entry per CDR3 protein, called by TCRdb with MiXCR from the RT-PCR reads. The table lists roughly 710,000 distinct CDR3 sequences, around 15% of them singletons. Notes on this clonotype: The target antigen is unknown.

The clonotype was recovered from a man aged 45-65 years who received an inactivated influenza vaccine. Source: PBMCs from blood, taken approximately 15 days before vaccination.

CDR3 amino acids: CASSQVGALGGGLYNEQFF. The CDR3 bases are TGTGCCAGCAGCCAAGTCGGAGCGCTAGGCGGGGGTCTGTACAATGAGCAGTTCTTC. The genes are TRBV4-2 and TRBJ2-1; TRBD2 matches at 7 bases. Germline CDR1 LGHNA, CDR2 YNFKEQ. CDR3 length: 19 residues. The junction had 16 bases not matched to a gene; V was cut back by 1 base and J by 4 bases.